This T cell receptor beta chain was sequenced in a study of blood T cell repertoires in COVID-19. The CDR3 totals 15 residues. Germline loops: CDR1 MNHNY, CDR2 SVGAGI (reference sequence). The trim removed 7 bases at V and 6 bases at J, leaving 5 bases unmatched. During active infection, Seattle patients enrolled and were then monitored through disease. Sequencing was performed with immunoSEQ multiplex PCR; in TCRdb, only in-frame clones are kept and a portion is missing. The sample lists some 310,000 clones; roughly 90% were seen once. The genes are TRBV6-6 and TRBJ2-1; TRBD2 matches 14 bases. Material for sequencing was peripheral blood. The clonotype comes from a middle-aged woman with COVID-19, enrolled during active disease. The chain's CDR3 is CASTETSGRANEQFF. CDR3 bases: TGTGCCAGCACCGAGACTAGCGGGAGGGCCAATGAGCAGTTCTTC.